Included here is one TCR beta chain sequence, with context. Antigen: not known. The data originate from a study of beta chain features in type 1 diabetes. Study results and limitations: When VDJ junctions were examined, type 1 diabetes patients showed fewer insertions and more deletions.

Sampling consisted of one heparinised blood draw per donor, averaging about 116 mL. Central memory, naive, regulatory and stem cell-like memory CD4+ cells were sorted by CD45RO/CCR7/CD25/CD127/CD95/CD27. TCRB transcripts that were expressed got sequenced, as all of the isolated RNA had been reverse transcribed. The assay was immunoSEQ multiplex PCR, and TCRdb's table has in-frame clones only and misses some. The sample holds about 40,000 clones, around 49% seen once. In germline, CDR1 is SGHTA, CDR2 FQGNSA. The CDR3 loop spans 14 amino acids. The germline V and J ends were trimmed by 3 bases and 5 bases, with 8 bases remaining between them.

This chain links TRBV7-2 with TRBJ1-6; unclear D gene. The TCR originated in a woman aged 18-30 years in good health. Specimen: central memory CD4+ T cells from blood. The CDR3 DNA sequence: TGTGCCAGCAGCTTTTCTCACAATAATTCACCCCTCCACTTT. Protein sequence: CASSFSHNNSPLHF.